This T cell receptor (beta chain) was identified during a study of CD8 T cells in Susac syndrome (dated by TCRdb to the late 2010s). Turning to the overall study: The study used repertoire sequencing to test whether antigen drove CD8+ T cell activation and differentiation in Susac syndrome.

Overall study results and their limits: The study acknowledged that relatively few individuals were included in the TCR sequencing and HLA analysis.

For this clonotype: The antigen it recognizes is unknown. Base qualities are not provided; no much larger clone lies one nucleotide away.

Reading the germline V gene (reference sequence) gives CDR1 GTSNPN and CDR2 SVGIG. The CDR3 covers 12 residues, taking in both the cysteine and the phenylalanine. Only the CDR3 DNA stays, 36 bases, in frame from base 1. At the junction V is shortened by 0 bases and J by 6 bases, with 9 bases in between. RNA was extracted using the RNeasy kit, and roughly 0.45 to 1 microgram was reverse transcribed with random hexamers. The immunoSEQ multiplex PCR assay, covering 54 Vbeta and 13 Jbeta segments, was used to amplify TCR beta CDR3 regions. To correct PCR amplification bias, a synthetic template baseline was used for both primer optimization and computational correction. Regarding the original processing steps: Only productive sequences were kept, with reads annotated to V, D and J genes according to IMGT and analyzed in immunoSEQ Analyzer. To calculate clonality, Shannon entropy was normalized by log2 of the number of productive unique sequences and then subtracted from one. Public and private clones were assessed among the 100 most prevalent clones of each patient and control. Susac-specific clones were defined as absent from healthy and MS cohorts, over a thousand published viral clones and other ImmuneACCESS disease sequences. The public sequencing data were trimmed at Q25 with fastp and processed into clonotypes with MiXCR by TCRdb, which kept only in-frame beta chains. A single entry per CDR3 protein holds the most common genes and DNA from its merged rows. The V and J calls shown here were made by TCRdb, not taken from the authors' results. The sample table holds some 200,000 distinct CDR3 sequences, of which 90% to 95% were seen once. 0.085% to 0.095% of the sample is in the top ten clones.

High-throughput TCR beta sequencing profiled peripheral blood CD8+ and CD4+ T cells from healthy donors, Susac syndrome patients and multiple sclerosis patients. Multiple sclerosis controls were treatment-naive patients with stable or active relapsing-remitting disease fulfilling revised McDonald criteria. CD8+ TEMRA cells were enriched by FACS, while bulk CD8+ and CD4+ T cells were purified by magnetic negative isolation. Blood was collected in EDTA tubes and processed within 24 hours, with PBMCs isolated through density gradient centrifugation. PBMCs destined for TCR sequencing were cryopreserved in liquid nitrogen and later thawed in a 37 °C water bath. The sorted or isolated CD4+, CD8+ and CD8+ TEMRA cells reached a purity of at least 90%.

The receptor chain draws on TRBV30 and TRBJ2-7; the best D guess is TRBD1, with 5 bases matching. This TCR came from a human donor with multiple sclerosis. Sequencing used CD4+ T cells from PBMCs. The DNA is as follows: TGTGCCTGGAGTGTACCCAGGGTCGAGCAGTACTTC. Translated, it reads CAWSVPRVEQYF.